Listed here are 3 T cell receptor beta chains from one sample, sequenced in a study of Ad26.COV2.S vaccination and SARS-CoV-2 variants. Some clones are missing from TCRdb's copy, which holds only in-frame ones; the method was immunoSEQ multiplex PCR. The table lists 410,000 or so clones, 75% to 95% of them singletons. Treatment denoted: over 15 received Ad26.COV2.S at low or high dose, single or two shots; five or six received placebo; per-sample allocation not given. Specimens were obtained on day 63 following the first vaccine or placebo injection. The specimen comprised peripheral blood, sampled in a trial of Ad26.COV2.S vaccine versus placebo. Every receptor here comes from a person aged 18-60 years who received the Ad26.COV2.S COVID-19 vaccine or a placebo.

The chain joins TRBV5-1 to TRBJ2-5; perhaps TRBD2 as D (6 bases). The germline gives CDR1 SGHRS, CDR2 YFSETQ. Trimming pared 4 bases from V and 2 bases from J, leaving 9 bases between. This CDR3 comprises 13 residues. CDR3 bases: TGCGCCAGCAGCCCCGGGACTCAAGAGACCCAGTACTTC. Its protein is CASSPGTQETQYF.

The chain carries TRBV19 and TRBJ2-7; 9 nucleotides align to TRBD1. Germline CDR1 reads LNHDA; CDR2 reads SQIVND (reference sequence). The trim removed 1 base at V and 3 bases at J, leaving 4 bases unmatched. The CDR3 sequence is 15 residues long. Written as DNA, the CDR3 is TGTGCCAGTAGTATAGGAACAGGGGGCATCTACGAGCAGTACTTC. Translating gives CASSIGTGGIYEQYF.

This chain uses TRBV5-1 with TRBJ2-3; D uncertain. The CDR3 loop spans 14 amino acids. Looked up from germline, CDR1 is SGHRS and CDR2 is YFSETQ. V gave up 0 bases and J gave up 0 bases, with 5 bases separating them. Written as DNA, the CDR3 is TGCGCCAGCAGCTTGGGAACTAGCACAGATACGCAGTATTTT. It specifies CASSLGTSTDTQYF.